This entry is about one T cell receptor beta chain. Its matching antigen is unknown. The table came from immunoSEQ multiplex PCR; TCRdb's copy has only in-frame clones and leaves some out. The sample records hundreds of thousands of clones, roughly 89% being singletons. Germline CDR1 and CDR2: LNHDA and SQIVND (reference sequence). The CDR3 runs 15 residues. Trimming cost V 3 bases and J 3 bases, with 11 bases left between them. These data belong to a study of Ad26.COV2.S vaccination and SARS-CoV-2 variants. Regarding the study as a whole: Vaccine recipients posted higher spike-specific TCR breadth than their placebo counterparts.

The treatment here: some 20 received Ad26.COV2.S at low or high dose, single or two shots; five or six received placebo; per-sample allocation not given. At day 63 after the first vaccine or placebo injection, samples were drawn. Sequencing used peripheral blood, obtained in a trial of Ad26.COV2.S vaccine versus placebo. The sequence came from a person aged 18 to 59 who received the Ad26.COV2.S COVID-19 vaccine or a placebo. J is TRBJ2-2 and V is TRBV19, with D possibly matching TRBD2 (5 bases). Here the CDR3 DNA reads TGTGCCAGTAGTATTGGGAGTGGAGACACCGGGGAGCTGTTTTTT. It translates to CASSIGSGDTGELFF.